Presented here are 32 T cell receptor beta chains from one specimen sequenced in a study of blood T cell repertoires in COVID-19. Method: immunoSEQ multiplex PCR; TCRdb's copy keeps in-frame clones and lacks some. This table holds about 190,000 clones, under 85% found once. Sequencing input: peripheral blood. The receptors originated from a man older than 75 with COVID-19, enrolled during active disease.

This sequence joins TRBV18 and TRBJ1-2; TRBD1 matches at 9 bases. Germline-derived CDR1 and CDR2 are KGHSH and LQKENI. V lost 2 bases to trimming and J lost 6 bases; unmatched junction nucleotides: 4. This CDR3 is built from 14 residues. The CDR3 DNA sequence: TGTGCCAGCTCACCAAAGGGACAGGGCAATGGCTACACCTTC. This sequence encodes CASSPKGQGNGYTF.

The sample holds one count of this clone. The J gene is TRBJ2-2, the V gene TRBV18, with D possibly matching TRBD1 (5 bases). Germline assignment: CDR1 KGHSH and CDR2 LQKENI. This CDR3 contains 14 residues. Trimming removed 2 bases from V and 7 bases from J, with 11 bases in between. The CDR3 protein is CASSPGQGGGELFF. The CDR3 bases are TGTGCCAGCTCACCAGGGCAGGGCGGCGGGGAGCTGTTTTTT.

The chain carries TRBV10-3 and TRBJ2-5, with D possibly being TRBD2 (6 bases). This CDR3 contains 14 residues. The germline CDR1 and CDR2 sequences are ENHRY and SYGVKD. V was cut by 6 bases and J by 3 bases, with 14 bases left in between. The CDR3: CAIRGSGGEETQYF. The CDR3 region has the DNA TGTGCCATCAGGGGGTCGGGCGGGGAAGAGACCCAGTACTTC.

The chain is built from TRBV6-1 and TRBJ1-5; the D gene is possibly TRBD1 (5 bases). This CDR3 has 15 residues. Trimming cost V 3 bases and J 0 bases, with 9 bases left between them. Germline CDR1 MNHNS, CDR2 SASEGT. The CDR3 protein is CASSEGLNSNQPQHF. In nucleotides, the CDR3 is TGTGCCAGCAGTGAGGGACTGAATAGCAATCAGCCCCAGCATTTT.

The chain has TRBV7-2 and TRBJ2-3; a possible D gene is TRBD2 (7 bases). The CDR3 is made up of 14 amino acids. The V end lost 8 bases, the J end lost 6 bases, and 18 bases lay between the germline ends. Germline assignment: CDR1 SGHTA and CDR2 FQGNSA. In nucleotides, the CDR3 is TGTGCCAGCGTCTCCGGGGGGCCAAGGGATACGCAGTATTTT. Translating gives CASVSGGPRDTQYF.

The CDR3 DNA reads as TGTGCCAGCAGTCGACTAGCGGGGTCCTTCTACGAGCAGTACTTC. This translates into CASSRLAGSFYEQYF. The chain employs TRBV5-5 and TRBJ2-7; the match to TRBD2 covers 11 bases. V lost 5 bases to trimming and J lost 3 bases; unmatched junction nucleotides: 7. The CDR3 is 15 amino acids. Per germline, CDR1 SGHKS and CDR2 YYEKEE (reference sequence).

The V and J genes are TRBV10-3 and TRBJ1-2, with D possibly TRBD1 on 6 matching bases. The CDR3 sequence is 14 residues long. From germline, CDR1 is ENHRY and CDR2 SYGVKD. V shed 3 bases and J shed 4 bases, with 12 bases lying between them. The CDR3 spells CAISEGQLSYGYTF. CDR3 nucleotide sequence: TGTGCCATCAGTGAAGGACAGTTGTCCTATGGCTACACCTTC.

The V call is TRBV18, the J call TRBJ2-1; a possible D gene is TRBD2 (5 bases). Per germline, CDR1 KGHSH and CDR2 LQKENI. The CDR3 is 15 amino acids. Trimming stripped 3 bases from V and 6 bases from J, with 15 bases between. The CDR3 nucleotides read TGTGCCAGCTCACCTGGCACTGCCGGACTCAATGAGCAGTTCTTC. Protein sequence: CASSPGTAGLNEQFF.

V is TRBV3-1 (or the pseudogene TRBV3-2) and J is TRBJ2-1, with 8 bases lining up with TRBD1. The CDR3 covers 15 residues. The J segment lost 3 bases and the V segment lost 6 bases, leaving 7 bases of the junction unmatched. Germline CDR1 and CDR2: LGHDT and YNNKEL (reference sequence). The CDR3 DNA follows: TGTGCCAGCAGAGGGACAGGTCTCTTCTACAATGAGCAGTTCTTC. Its translation is CASRGTGLFYNEQFF.

CDR3 protein: CASSPGTGGDNYGYTF. Written as DNA, the CDR3 is TGTGCCAGCAGCCCCGGGACAGGGGGCGATAACTATGGCTACACCTTC. The genes are TRBV5-6 and TRBJ1-2; the match to TRBD1 covers 12 bases. CDR3 size: 16 residues. The germline V gene encodes CDR1 SGHDT and CDR2 YYEEEE. V lost 4 bases, J lost 1 base, and 5 bases stayed unmatched.

For the CDR3, the DNA is TGTGCCAGCAGCCAAGAAAGCGGGGGGCCCGGGGAGCTGTTTTTT. Amino acids: CASSQESGGPGELFF. V and J are TRBV4-2 and TRBJ2-2, with 9 bases fitting TRBD2. In germline, CDR1 is LGHNA, CDR2 YNFKEQ. The CDR3 totals 15 residues. Losses at the gene ends were 0 bases for V and 6 bases for J; bases not matched to a gene: 2.

The chain uses TRBV7-8 and TRBJ1-1, with D uncertain. Trimming took 3 bases from V and 3 from J, leaving 11 bases between them. Looked up from germline, CDR1 is SGHVS and CDR2 is FQNEAQ. This CDR3 region has 14 residues. CDR3 loop: CASSLEGGDTEAFF. Here the CDR3 DNA reads TGTGCCAGCAGCTTGGAAGGCGGGGACACTGAAGCTTTCTTT.

V gene TRBV5-4 combines with J gene TRBJ2-1; 7 bases align to TRBD1. The CDR3 totals 14 residues. The J segment lost 6 bases and the V segment lost 4 bases, leaving 7 bases of the junction unmatched. Germline CDR1 reads SGHNT; CDR2 reads YYREEE (reference sequence). Written as DNA, the CDR3 is TGTGCCAGCAGCCTCGACAGGGACCCCAATGAGCAGTTCTTC. Its protein product is CASSLDRDPNEQFF.

The V and J genes are TRBV7-7 and TRBJ2-2; 10 bases agree with TRBD1. The V and J ends lost 5 bases and 5 bases, in that order; junction bases with no gene match: 2. The CDR3 is 14 residues long. Germline CDR1 SSHAT, CDR2 FNYEAQ (reference sequence). The DNA of the CDR3 is TGTGCCAGCAGCCGGGACAGGGGAACCGGGGAGCTGTTTTTT. This codes for CASSRDRGTGELFF.

The rearrangement links TRBV5-4 to TRBJ2-7; tentative D call: TRBD2 (6 bases). Trimming stripped 0 bases from V and 5 bases from J, with 12 bases between. The germline V gene encodes CDR1 SGHNT and CDR2 YYREEE (reference sequence). The CDR3 has 14 residues. In nucleotides, the CDR3 is TGTGCCAGCAGCTTGGCGGGGGAGGTCGACGAGCAGTACTTC. This encodes CASSLAGEVDEQYF.

The chain is built from TRBV28 and TRBJ2-3; D not resolved. V was shortened by 3 bases and J by 4 bases, with 8 bases between the two germline ends. CDR3 size: 13 residues. In germline, CDR1 is MDHEN, CDR2 SYDVKM. The CDR3 nucleotides are TGTGCCAGCAGTTTGCCAACACCAGATACGCAGTATTTT. As protein: CASSLPTPDTQYF.

The chain employs TRBV2 and TRBJ2-6; D possibly corresponds to TRBD1 (6 bases). CDR3 size: 18 residues. Trimming shortened V by 5 bases and J by 0 bases, and 17 bases separated the two germline ends. Per the germline V gene, CDR1 is SNHLY and CDR2 is FYNNEI. CDR3 in DNA: TGTGCCAGCAGTTTCGACAGGACCAGAAACTCTGGGGCCAACGTCCTGACTTTC. Translating gives CASSFDRTRNSGANVLTF.

The rearrangement uses TRBV5-1 and TRBJ1-1; no firm D call. The CDR3 contains 14 residues. Trimming left V 0 bases short and J 5 bases short, with 11 bases between. Per germline, CDR1 SGHRS and CDR2 YFSETQ. CDR3 coding DNA: TGCGCCAGCAGCTTGGGCACCACGAGGACTGAAGCTTTCTTT. Translating gives CASSLGTTRTEAFF.

This clone was observed a handful of times. The chain carries TRBV5-6 and TRBJ1-1; D ambiguous. Trimming took 7 bases from V and 4 from J, leaving 23 bases between them. The CDR3 length is 16 residues. Germline V lookup: CDR1 SGHDT, CDR2 YYEEEE. The CDR3 region has the DNA TGTGCCAGCCGTTTTCTAAGTGGGTCCGAGGGCACTGAAGCTTTCTTT. Its translation is CASRFLSGSEGTEAFF.

This chain connects TRBV6-5 to TRBJ2-7, with D perhaps TRBD1 (6 bases). This CDR3 is built from 15 residues. Trimming removed 6 bases at V and 0 bases at J, with 15 bases between. The germline CDR1 and CDR2 sequences are MNHEY and SVGAGI. The CDR3 loop is CASSRSQGSSYEQYF. The CDR3 DNA is TGTGCCAGCAGCCGCAGCCAGGGGAGCTCCTACGAGCAGTACTTC.

The chain uses TRBV7-2 and TRBJ2-4, with 10 bases lining up with TRBD1. Germline CDR1 reads SGHTA; CDR2 reads FQGNSA. Germline trimming cut 5 bases from V and 7 bases from J; bases unmatched to any gene: 8. The CDR3 is 15 residues long. CDR3 protein: CASSPKTGGQNIQYF. The CDR3 DNA reads as TGTGCCAGCAGCCCAAAGACAGGGGGCCAGAACATTCAGTACTTC. Full variable domain (rest looked up from reference TRBV7-2 and TRBJ2-4): GAGVSQSPSNKVTEKGKDVELRCDPISGHTALYWYRQSLGQGLEFLIYFQGNSAPDKSGLPSDRFSAERTGGSVSTLTIQRTQQEDSAVYLCASSPKTGGQNIQYFGAGTRLSVL.

There are a few counts of this clone. This rearrangement joins TRBV25-1 to TRBJ1-2, with D maybe TRBD1 (5 bases). Germline V gene data show CDR1 as MGHDK and CDR2 as SYGVNS. V was pared by 3 bases and J by 4 bases, with 12 bases between. This CDR3 is built from 14 residues. The CDR3 sequence: CASSDYGGIYGYTF. CDR3 coding DNA: TGTGCCAGCAGTGATTACGGGGGAATCTATGGCTACACCTTC.

The rearrangement links TRBV5-4 to TRBJ1-3; no clear D gene. Trimming left V 0 bases short and J 2 bases short, with 9 bases between. Germline CDR1 reads SGHNT; CDR2 reads YYREEE (reference sequence). This CDR3 has 15 residues. In DNA form, the CDR3 reads TGTGCCAGCAGCTTGGGAGGGTTTGCTGGAAACACCATATATTTT. Its protein product is CASSLGGFAGNTIYF. The entire variable domain, with the rest obtained from reference TRBV5-4 and TRBJ1-3, is as follows: ETGVTQSPTHLIKTRGQQVTLRCSSQSGHNTVSWYQQALGQGPQFIFQYYREEENGRGNFPPRFSGLQFPNYSSELNVNALELDDSALYLCASSLGGFAGNTIYFGEGSWLTVV.

The genes are TRBV6-2 or TRBV6-3 and TRBJ2-5; D may be TRBD1 (6 bases). This CDR3 comprises 14 residues. The V gene's germline CDR1 is MNHEY and CDR2 SVGEGT. V was trimmed by 5 bases and J by 5 bases, leaving 15 bases between them. This CDR3 reads CASSKDRKEETQYF. Here the CDR3 DNA reads TGTGCCAGCAGTAAGGACAGAAAGGAGGAGACCCAGTACTTC.

The chain has TRBV7-9 and TRBJ1-2, with TRBD1 matching over 8 bases. Germline CDR1 SEHNR, CDR2 FQNEAQ (reference sequence). This CDR3 has 16 amino acids. V shed 5 bases, J shed 1 base, and the junction held 9 bases outside the gene matches. The CDR3 sequence: CASSPSSQGVNYGYTF. The DNA of the CDR3 is TGTGCCAGCAGCCCCTCCTCACAGGGGGTTAACTATGGCTACACCTTC.

The chain links TRBV19 to TRBJ1-1; no clear D. The CDR3 runs 13 residues. The germline CDR1 and CDR2 sequences are LNHDA and SQIVND (reference sequence). V lost 3 bases to trimming and J lost 2 bases, with 7 bases between them. CDR3 nucleotide sequence: TGTGCCAGTAGTATGTCCAGAAACACTGAAGCTTTCTTT. Amino acids: CASSMSRNTEAFF.

The V gene is TRBV9, the J gene TRBJ2-5; 7 nucleotides align to TRBD2. CDR1 is SGDLS and CDR2 is YYNGEE in the germline V gene. After removal of 2 bases from V and 2 bases from J, the junction contained 3 bases not matched to a gene. CDR3 length: 14 residues. The chain's CDR3 is CASSVSGGQETQYF. For the CDR3, the DNA is TGTGCCAGCAGCGTCTCGGGGGGACAAGAGACCCAGTACTTC. Supplemented by reference TRBV9 and TRBJ2-5, the full variable domain reads DSGVTQTPKHLITATGQRVTLRCSPRSGDLSVYWYQQSLDQGLQFLIQYYNGEERAKGNILERFSAQQFPDLHSELNLSSLELGDSALYFCASSVSGGQETQYFGPGTRLLVL.

The chain is built from TRBV7-9 and TRBJ1-1; tentative D call: TRBD1 (5 bases). Germline V CDR1 and CDR2: SEHNR, FQNEAQ (reference sequence). The CDR3 is 15 amino acids. V gave up 5 bases and J gave up 6 bases, with 19 bases separating them. The CDR3 nucleotides read TGTGCCAGCAGCGACGAACAGGCGGATTGGGCTGAAGCTTTCTTT. Protein sequence: CASSDEQADWAEAFF.

The V and J genes are TRBV6-6 and TRBJ1-2; D possibly corresponds to TRBD1 (6 bases). CDR1 MNHNY and CDR2 SVGAGI come from the germline V gene (reference sequence). The CDR3 consists of 15 residues. Trimming took 2 bases from V and 3 from J, leaving 13 bases between them. The CDR3 spells CASSYGGAQDYGYTF. CDR3 DNA sequence: TGTGCCAGCAGTTACGGGGGGGCGCAGGACTATGGCTACACCTTC.

The gene calls are TRBV3-1 (or the pseudogene TRBV3-2) and TRBJ2-1; TRBD2 matches 12 bases. The CDR3 covers 17 residues. Trimming at V came to 2 bases and at J to 4 bases, leaving 6 bases not matched to a gene. From germline, CDR1 is LGHDT and CDR2 YNNKEL (reference sequence). DNA of the CDR3: TGTGCCAGCAGCCAATCTAGCGGGGGGGTTATATACAATGAGCAGTTCTTC. This translates into CASSQSSGGVIYNEQFF.

V gene TRBV28 combines with J gene TRBJ1-6; TRBD1 aligns across 7 bases. Trimming at V came to 5 bases and at J to 6 bases, leaving 7 bases not matched to a gene. Germline V gives CDR1 MDHEN, CDR2 SYDVKM. The CDR3 is made up of 15 amino acids. The CDR3 is CASSAQTGFNSPLHF. DNA for the CDR3: TGTGCCAGCAGTGCCCAGACAGGGTTTAATTCACCCCTCCACTTT.

CDR3 in DNA: TGTGCCAGCTCATCGAGACAGGGGCTGGGAGAGACCCAGTACTTC. It translates to CASSSRQGLGETQYF. The chain couples TRBV18 to TRBJ2-5, with TRBD1 matching 8 bases. The CDR3 length is 15 residues. The V gene's germline CDR1 is KGHSH and CDR2 LQKENI. With 5 bases clipped from V and 4 bases from J, the junction kept 9 bases outside the gene matches.